What follows are 17 T cell receptor beta chains derived from one specimen sequenced in a study of blood T cell repertoires in COVID-19. Generated by immunoSEQ multiplex PCR, the TCRdb table keeps only in-frame clones and is missing some. Among 30,000 to 40,000 clones listed, more than 70% were seen once. Sample: peripheral blood. The receptors originated from a human donor in a cohort sampled during active COVID-19.

This chain links TRBV19 with TRBJ1-1; unclear D gene. The length of the CDR3 is 12 residues. The V gene's germline CDR1 is LNHDA and CDR2 SQIVND (reference sequence). V was shortened by 5 bases and J by 1 base, with 5 bases between the two germline ends. CDR3 nucleotide sequence: TGTGCCAGTAGTGCGGGGAACACTGAAGCTTTCTTT. Protein sequence: CASSAGNTEAFF.

The sample holds one count of this clone. CDR3: CASSLLGPEGEQFF. CDR3 nucleotide sequence: TGTGCCAGCAGTTTATTGGGACCGGAGGGTGAGCAGTTCTTC. The V and J genes are TRBV27 and TRBJ2-1, with D possibly matching TRBD2 (6 bases). The CDR3 runs to 14 residues. Germline V CDR1 and CDR2: MNHEY, SMNVEV (reference sequence). Trimming shortened V by 1 base and J by 9 bases, and 13 bases separated the two germline ends.

J is TRBJ1-3 and V is TRBV2; D is unresolved. The CDR3 consists of 15 residues. The V end was cut by 3 bases, the J end by 0 bases, with 9 bases between. Per the germline V gene, CDR1 is SNHLY and CDR2 is FYNNEI. CDR3 loop: CASSDPGDSGNTIYF. CDR3 in DNA: TGTGCCAGCAGTGACCCAGGTGACTCTGGAAACACCATATATTTT.

The V call is TRBV7-6, the J call TRBJ2-5; D possibly corresponds to TRBD2 (7 bases). The CDR3 sequence is 14 residues long. V shed 10 bases and J shed 5 bases, with 20 bases lying between them. Germline CDR1 and CDR2: SGHVS and FNYEAQ. The CDR3 region has the DNA TGTGCCACCTTCCCCGGGGGGCGGGATGAGACCCAGTACTTC. The encoded protein is CATFPGGRDETQYF.

This clone was counted a single time. The chain carries TRBV6-1 and TRBJ2-5, with D hard to call. Germline CDR1 reads MNHNS; CDR2 reads SASEGT. The CDR3 has 12 amino acids. V dropped 2 bases and J dropped 4 bases, with 5 bases sitting between them. The CDR3 DNA reads TGTGCCAGCAGTGAAAGCGTAGAGACCCAGTACTTC. It translates to CASSESVETQYF.

This chain uses TRBV28 with TRBJ2-7; 9 positions match TRBD2. Trimming removed 4 bases from V and 1 base from J; junction bases left unmatched: 8. This CDR3 contains 16 residues. CDR1 is MDHEN and CDR2 is SYDVKM in the germline V gene. Written as DNA, the CDR3 is TGTGCCAGCAGTTCAAGCGGGGGGCCTCCGTCCTACGAGCAGTACTTC. Its translation: CASSSSGGPPSYEQYF.

V and J are TRBV3-1 (or the pseudogene TRBV3-2) and TRBJ2-3, with D perhaps TRBD2 (5 bases). Germline CDR1 and CDR2: LGHDT and YNNKEL (reference sequence). The CDR3 consists of 13 residues. Between the trimmed V and J ends, which lost 6 bases and 3 bases, there was a span of 10 bases. CDR3 residues: CASSGRGTDTQYF. In DNA, the CDR3 is TGTGCCAGCAGTGGGAGAGGAACAGATACGCAGTATTTT.

J is TRBJ2-5 and V is TRBV18; TRBD2 might be the D (6 bases). There are 14 residues in the CDR3. V was clipped by 3 bases and J by 4 bases, with 12 bases between them. The germline V gene has CDR1 KGHSH and CDR2 LQKENI. The CDR3 nucleotides are TGTGCCAGCTCACCCCCGGGGGTGAGAGAGACCCAGTACTTC. This translates into CASSPPGVRETQYF. Variable domain in full (rest from reference TRBV18 and TRBJ2-5): NAGVMQNPRHLVRRRGQEARLRCSPMKGHSHVYWYRQLPEEGLKFMVYLQKENIIDESGMPKERFSAEFPKEGPSILRIQQVVRGDSAAYFCASSPPGVRETQYFGPGTRLLVL.

The count of this clone is one. The gene calls are TRBV19 and TRBJ1-5, with 7 bases matching TRBD1. This CDR3 has 15 amino acids. Germline-derived CDR1 and CDR2 are LNHDA and SQIVND (reference sequence). With 7 bases clipped from V and 1 base from J, the junction kept 7 bases outside the gene matches. The CDR3 bases are TGTGCCAGTACCCAGGGGGGCCTGAGCAATCAGCCCCAGCATTTT. Translating it yields CASTQGGLSNQPQHF. The full variable domain, rest sourced from reference TRBV19 and TRBJ1-5, is DGGITQSPKYLFRKEGQNVTLSCEQNLNHDAMYWYRQDPGQGLRLIYYSQIVNDFQKGDIAEGYSVSREKKESFPLTVTSAQKNPTAFYLCASTQGGLSNQPQHFGDGTRLSIL.

This rearrangement joins TRBV5-1 to TRBJ2-7, with D unresolved. Germline loops: CDR1 SGHRS, CDR2 YFSETQ. CDR3 length: 14 residues. V dropped 5 bases and J dropped 3 bases, with 15 bases sitting between them. The CDR3 DNA reads as TGCGCCAGCAGGTACGACACTTCTCGCTACGAGCAGTACTTC. This gives the protein CASRYDTSRYEQYF.

V and J are TRBV27 and TRBJ1-1; no clear D gene. CDR1 is MNHEY, CDR2 SMNVEV, per germline (reference sequence). V shed 5 bases and J shed 2 bases, with 30 bases lying between them. This CDR3 spans 20 amino acids. CDR3 DNA sequence: TGTGCCAGCAGTCTCGCTAAGTTCAAGACCCCCAGAGGAGAAAACACTGAAGCTTTCTTT. This gives the protein CASSLAKFKTPRGENTEAFF.

The V and J genes are TRBV3-1 (or the pseudogene TRBV3-2) and TRBJ2-5; D uncertain. With 1 base removed from V and 5 bases from J, the gap between germline ends came to 14 bases. Germline assignment: CDR1 LGHDT and CDR2 YNNKEL (reference sequence). CDR3 length: 15 amino acids. In DNA form, the CDR3 reads TGTGCCAGCAGCCAAGGGCGGAGAAGCCGGGAGACCCAGTACTTC. Residues: CASSQGRRSRETQYF.

This chain joins TRBV16 and TRBJ2-7; 10 bases line up with TRBD1. The CDR3 totals 14 residues. Germline CDR1 and CDR2: KGHSY and FQNENV. The V gene end was trimmed by 5 bases and the J gene end by 2 bases; junction bases not matched to a gene: 3. CDR3 amino acids: CASSAGTGAYEQYF. CDR3 in DNA: TGTGCCAGCAGCGCCGGGACAGGGGCCTACGAGCAGTACTTC.

The chain has TRBV6-5 and TRBJ2-7, with D tentatively TRBD1 (5 bases). CDR3 length: 13 amino acids. The germline CDR1 and CDR2 sequences are MNHEY and SVGAGI. The ends were cut back, 6 bases at V and 5 bases at J, with 14 bases in the middle. CDR3 in amino acids: CASRGLGDDEQYF. In DNA, the CDR3 is TGTGCCAGCAGGGGTTTAGGGGATGACGAGCAGTACTTC.

The rearrangement links TRBV7-2 to TRBJ2-1; TRBD2 agrees at 13 bases. There are 19 residues in the CDR3. Germline assignment: CDR1 SGHTA and CDR2 FQGNSA. V lost 2 bases and J lost 0; bases outside the gene matches: 7. CDR3 sequence reads: CASSLHGTSGNPSYNEQFF. CDR3 in DNA: TGTGCCAGCAGCTTACATGGGACTAGCGGGAATCCCTCCTACAATGAGCAGTTCTTC.

The chain uses TRBV3-1 (or the pseudogene TRBV3-2) and TRBJ1-5; a possible D gene is TRBD1 (5 bases). The germline V and J ends were trimmed by 2 bases and 7 bases, with 15 bases remaining between them. The CDR3 length is 15 residues. CDR1 and CDR2 from the germline V gene are LGHDT and YNNKEL (reference sequence). CDR3 region: CASSQLGLPPQPQHF. The CDR3 region has the DNA TGTGCCAGCAGCCAACTGGGACTCCCTCCCCAGCCCCAGCATTTT.

A single count supports this clone. The chain links TRBV15 to TRBJ2-7; 10 nucleotides match TRBD1. CDR1 LNHNV and CDR2 YYDKDF come from the germline V gene (reference sequence). CDR3 length equals 16 residues. Losses at the gene ends were 2 bases for V and 6 bases for J; bases not matched to a gene: 10. CDR3 bases: TGTGCCACCAGCAGAAGGGGGACAGGGGCCTTGTCCGAGCAGTACTTC. Its translation: CATSRRGTGALSEQYF.